The 13 T cell receptor beta chains presented below share a single source sample, sequenced in a study of cytomegalovirus exposure and HLA in healthy donors. Method: immunoSEQ multiplex PCR; TCRdb's copy keeps in-frame clones and lacks some. The sample lists tens of thousands of clones, 80% to 85% occurring once. Sequencing input: PBMCs. Receptors were obtained from a woman aged 18-29 years in good health and CMV-seropositive.

The chain recombines TRBV6-6 with TRBJ1-1; D is possibly TRBD1 (6 bases). CDR1 and CDR2 (germline): MNHNY, SVGAGI (reference sequence). The CDR3 sequence is 14 residues long. The V gene lost 8 bases and the J gene lost 0 bases, with 13 bases spanning the gap. CDR3 sequence reads: CASGQIGMNTEAFF. The CDR3 region has the DNA TGTGCCAGCGGACAGATCGGGATGAACACTGAAGCTTTCTTT.

This chain connects TRBV2 to TRBJ1-2; tentatively, D is TRBD1 (5 bases). Trimming pared 3 bases from V and 2 bases from J, leaving 13 bases between. This CDR3 spans 15 amino acids. CDR1 and CDR2 (germline): SNHLY, FYNNEI. CDR3 sequence (DNA): TGTGCCAGCAGTGAGGTTAAGGGGAAGAACTATGGCTACACCTTC. This gives the protein CASSEVKGKNYGYTF.

The chain combines TRBV28 with TRBJ1-6, with D possibly matching TRBD1 (5 bases). Trimming shortened V by 6 bases and J by 0 bases, and 15 bases separated the two germline ends. Per the germline V gene, CDR1 is MDHEN and CDR2 is SYDVKM. CDR3 length: 17 residues. The CDR3 bases are TGTGCCAGCAGCCGACAGAGCCTGCGCTCCTATAATTCACCCCTCCACTTT. It translates to CASSRQSLRSYNSPLHF.

V is TRBV5-4 and J is TRBJ2-7; 9 nucleotides align to TRBD2. V was pared by 3 bases and J by 1 base, with 8 bases of the junction left unmatched. The CDR3 length is 16 residues. Germline-derived CDR1 and CDR2 are SGHNT and YYREEE (reference sequence). CDR3 sequence: CASSSPGLAESYEQYF. In nucleotides, the CDR3 is TGTGCCAGCAGCTCTCCGGGACTAGCAGAGTCCTACGAGCAGTACTTC.

The rearrangement links TRBV5-6 to TRBJ2-7; 7 bases are shared with TRBD1. There are 15 residues in the CDR3. Germline CDR1 reads SGHDT; CDR2 reads YYEEEE. With V trimmed by 0 bases and J by 13 bases, 16 bases remained unmatched. CDR3 protein: CASSLGRQGTRANYF. CDR3 nucleotides: TGTGCCAGCAGCTTGGGGAGACAGGGTACCAGAGCAAACTACTTC.

This clone was seen a handful of times. J is TRBJ1-1 and V is TRBV7-8, with TRBD1 matching over 10 bases. This CDR3 comprises 15 residues. Germline assignment: CDR1 SGHVS and CDR2 FQNEAQ. With V trimmed by 0 bases and J by 4 bases, 2 bases remained unmatched. The CDR3 loop reads CASSLADRGSTEAFF. Written as DNA, the CDR3 is TGTGCCAGCAGCTTAGCGGACAGGGGGAGCACTGAAGCTTTCTTT.

This rearrangement joins TRBV4-1 to TRBJ1-1, with 8 bases aligning to TRBD1. V trimming: 4 bases; J trimming: 0 bases; junction bases outside the gene matches: 7. Germline V gives CDR1 MGHRA, CDR2 YSYEKL. The CDR3 runs 16 residues. DNA of the CDR3: TGCGCCAGCAGCCCGTCTCGACAGGGGATGAACACTGAAGCTTTCTTT. Translated, it gives CASSPSRQGMNTEAFF.

This clone was counted between two and nine times. V gene TRBV10-1 combines with J gene TRBJ2-7; 9 nucleotides agree with TRBD1. CDR3 size: 13 residues. Germline V gives CDR1 WNHNN, CDR2 SYGVQD (reference sequence). J gave up 6 bases and V 6 bases, and 6 bases lay outside the gene matches. CDR3 sequence reads: CASSRDRDSEQYF. CDR3 bases: TGCGCCAGCAGCCGGGACAGGGACTCCGAGCAGTACTTC.

The V call is TRBV7-8, the J call TRBJ1-2, with 11 bases aligning to TRBD1. The CDR3 is 15 amino acids. The germline V gene has CDR1 SGHVS and CDR2 FQNEAQ. Trimming removed 5 bases from V and 5 bases from J; junction bases left unmatched: 7. The DNA of the CDR3 is TGTGCCAGCAGCGCCCAGGACAGGGGGCTTTATGGCTACACCTTC. This translates into CASSAQDRGLYGYTF.

CDR3: CASSEVPTGGPQETQYF. CDR3 in DNA: TGTGCCAGCAGTGAAGTCCCGACAGGGGGTCCCCAAGAGACCCAGTACTTC. The V call is TRBV6-1, the J call TRBJ2-5; TRBD1 agrees at 9 bases. V lost 1 base and J lost 1; bases outside the gene matches: 7. CDR1 is MNHNS, CDR2 SASEGT, per germline. This CDR3 is 17 amino acids long.

This clone was observed a single time. This chain connects TRBV11-2 to TRBJ1-6; TRBD1 matches 10 bases. Germline loops: CDR1 SGHAT, CDR2 FQNNGV. The CDR3 sequence is 16 residues long. Trimming took 6 bases from V and 1 from J; bases not matched to a gene: 3. The CDR3 DNA reads TGTGCCAGCAGTGGGGACAGGGGATCCTATAATTCACCCCTCCACTTT. This codes for CASSGDRGSYNSPLHF.

This sequence joins TRBV7-2 and TRBJ2-7; D is unclear. The V and J ends lost 5 bases and 2 bases respectively, with 4 bases between them. Germline V gives CDR1 SGHTA, CDR2 FQGNSA. The CDR3 is 11 amino acids. The CDR3 spells CASSPAYEQYF. CDR3 sequence (DNA): TGTGCCAGCAGCCCGGCCTACGAGCAGTACTTC.

J is TRBJ2-7 and V is TRBV18, with 8 positions matching TRBD1. Germline CDR1 and CDR2: KGHSH and LQKENI. V was clipped by 3 bases and J by 3 bases; unmatched bases: 7. This CDR3 has 15 residues. The chain's CDR3 is CASSPLDRGLYEQYF. CDR3 in DNA: TGTGCCAGCTCACCCCTCGACAGGGGCCTCTACGAGCAGTACTTC.